Detailed here is one T cell receptor beta chain. What antigen it recognizes has not been identified. The record has no base qualities; no much larger clone is one base away. Ficoll-Paque density gradient centrifugation was used to isolate PBMCs. At the junction V is shortened by 4 bases and J by 5 bases, with 12 bases in between. The cysteine opens and the phenylalanine closes a CDR3 of 14 amino acids. CDR3 DNA only is kept here, 42 bases in frame from base 1. CDR1 and CDR2, per the germline V gene (reference sequence), are SGHKS and YYEKEE. The sample belongs to a study of T-cell memory formation after mild COVID-19 (dated by TCRdb to the early 2020s). Turning to the overall study: TCR sequence clusters from the two donors were largely donor specific. In two donors, T-cell clones that expanded and contracted after mild COVID-19 were followed by sequencing TCRalpha and TCRbeta repertoires longitudinally. The cohort comprised two young, previously healthy adult volunteers, one female and one male.

Sequencing took place on an Illumina NovaSeq 6000. TCRalpha and TCRbeta cDNA libraries were built by 5'RACE with constant-segment primers, adding sample barcodes and unique molecular identifiers. Trizol reagent was used to extract RNA from every sample. Libraries were amplified in two PCR steps, with a second sample barcode and Illumina TruSeq adapters added in the second step. Sequencing of the libraries was done on an Illumina NovaSeq, producing 2 x 150 bp paired-end reads. The paper's processing steps were these. Reads were demultiplexed and collapsed into UMI-guided consensus sequences with migec v1.2.7. Using mixcr v2.1.11, UMI consensuses were aligned to TRA and TRB V and J templates and then assembled into clonotypes. Expanded or contracted clonotypes were those called significant by both edgeR and NoisET, with noise models trained on biological replicates. edgeR calls used a false discovery rate-adjusted p below 0.01 and a log2 fold-change threshold of 1. As an exploratory analysis of dynamics, PCA with hierarchical clustering was applied to max-normalized trajectories of the 1000 most abundant clonotypes. Separately sequenced CD4+ and CD8+ repertoires were used to assign a CD4 or CD8 phenotype to each responding clone. Starting from the raw public reads, TCRdb applied fastp trimming at Q25, assembled clones with MiXCR and retained in-frame beta chains. Each entry merges the rows of one CDR3 protein and shows their most common DNA and genes. The V and J calls shown here were made by TCRdb, not taken from the authors' results. In all, the sample holds roughly 300,000 distinct CDR3 sequences, and approximately 8% of those were seen once. The ten top clones hold 22% of the sample.

Study-wide conclusions, independent of this receptor: Some responding clones were detected in pre-infection memory, which suggested that pre-existing cross-reactive memory T cells had joined the SARS-CoV-2 response. Contracting CD4+ clones were found mainly in CM and EM memory subsets, while CD8+ clones were enriched in EMRA. Only a couple of mild cases were covered in the study, and larger cohorts including severe cases with pre-infection samples were considered necessary. SARS-CoV-2 specificity was not confirmed for the second-wave clones peaking on day 37. Balanced CD4/CD8 phenotypes were observed for clones contracting from day 15 to 85, whereas a bias towards CD4+ was observed for a second wave of clones expanding from day 15 to 37.

The source is a man aged 18 to 29 who had mild COVID-19 (a few samples of this study predate the infection). The sample titles of this study are shuffled in the database, so cell type and time point are left out; the donor was told from shared clones. This chain joins TRBV5-5 to TRBJ2-2, with no D gene named confidently. Sequencing was carried out using PBMCs or a T cell subset sorted from them (not recorded which). The CDR3 sequence is CASSLATGTGELFF. The DNA reads as follows: TGTGCCAGCAGCCTGGCTACCGGGACCGGGGAGCTGTTTTTT.